This entry lists 28 T cell receptor beta chains sequenced from one sample in a study of cytomegalovirus exposure and HLA in healthy donors. The study ran its PCR with 60 Vbeta and 13 Jbeta primers. The assay was immunoSEQ multiplex PCR, and TCRdb's table has in-frame clones only and misses some. This sample has around 91,000 clones, with about three quarters found just once. Sequencing was carried out using PBMCs. These receptors all stem from a woman aged 40 to 50 in good health and CMV-seropositive.

This clone came up a few times. The CDR3 loop reads CASSLEGQGAFEQYF. In DNA form, the CDR3 reads TGCGCCAGCAGCCTAGAAGGACAGGGGGCTTTCGAGCAGTACTTC. The chain has TRBV4-1 and TRBJ2-7; 11 nucleotides line up with TRBD1. This CDR3 has 15 amino acids. Germline lookup yields CDR1 MGHRA and CDR2 YSYEKL. Trimming took 4 bases from V and 6 from J; bases not matched to a gene: 8.

This clone has more than one count but fewer than ten. This chain uses TRBV5-1 with TRBJ2-3, with 9 bases matching TRBD1. The CDR3 runs 15 residues. Losses at the gene ends were 3 bases for V and 4 bases for J; bases not matched to a gene: 6. Germline assignment: CDR1 SGHRS and CDR2 YFSETQ. The CDR3 DNA follows: TGCGCCAGCAGCTCGGGACAGGGCGAAGCAGATACGCAGTATTTT. Residues: CASSSGQGEADTQYF.

This clone has more than one count but fewer than ten. The chain joins TRBV11-3 to TRBJ2-7, with 7 bases identical to TRBD1. CDR1 is SGHNT, CDR2 YENEEA, per germline. The CDR3 consists of 14 residues. The V segment lost 5 bases and the J segment 3 bases; nucleotides outside the gene matches: 7. The CDR3 bases are TGTGCCAGCAGCCCGGGGACAGCTTTCTACGAGCAGTACTTC. Protein product: CASSPGTAFYEQYF.

There are a few counts of this clone. The chain has TRBV11-3 and TRBJ1-2; possibly TRBD1 for D (6 bases). V lost 0 bases and J lost 8, with 16 bases in between. The CDR3 is made up of 15 amino acids. Germline-derived CDR1 and CDR2 are SGHNT and YENEEA. This chain's CDR3 is CASSLDGSTGNGYTF. As DNA, the CDR3 is TGTGCCAGCAGCTTAGATGGATCAACAGGGAACGGCTACACCTTC.

CDR3 sequence: CASRREGETQYF. The CDR3 DNA follows: TGTGCCTCCCGCCGAGAGGGTGAGACCCAGTACTTC. The V call is TRBV10-3, the J call TRBJ2-5; D might be TRBD2 (5 bases). V was clipped by 11 bases and J by 5 bases, with 15 bases between them. Germline V gives CDR1 ENHRY, CDR2 SYGVKD. The CDR3 extends over 12 amino acids.

This clone showed up just a few times. This chain uses TRBV7-9 with TRBJ1-2; D is unclear. CDR3 length: 12 residues. Between the trimmed V and J ends, which lost 4 bases and 4 bases, there was a span of 7 bases. Germline CDR1 and CDR2: SEHNR and FQNEAQ (reference sequence). This chain's CDR3 is CASSYESYGYTF. DNA of the CDR3: TGTGCCAGCAGCTACGAGTCCTATGGCTACACCTTC.

The chain combines TRBV6-1 with TRBJ2-2, with TRBD1 matching 9 bases. V gave up 6 bases and J gave up 3 bases; unmatched junction bases: 2. The V gene's germline CDR1 is MNHNS and CDR2 SASEGT. This CDR3 spans 14 amino acids. The CDR3 region is CASRRTGDTGELFF. Written as DNA, the CDR3 is TGTGCCAGCAGGAGGACAGGGGACACCGGGGAGCTGTTTTTT.

The chain recombines TRBV2 with TRBJ2-3; tentatively, D is TRBD1 (6 bases). V was pared by 3 bases and J by 6 bases, with 13 bases between. The CDR3 totals 14 residues. The germline CDR1 and CDR2 sequences are SNHLY and FYNNEI. CDR3 in DNA: TGTGCCAGCAGTGAGGTTCAGGGGTTGGATACGCAGTATTTT. It yields the protein CASSEVQGLDTQYF.

To note about this clone: In the same sample, other DNA sequences code for this CDR3. This chain uses TRBV30 with TRBJ1-3; the D gene is possibly TRBD1 (5 bases). CDR1 and CDR2 from the germline V gene are GTSNPN and SVGIG (reference sequence). The CDR3 is 13 amino acids. V was cut by 2 bases and J by 1 base, with 6 bases left in between. The CDR3 region is CAWSSGSGNTIYF. Here the CDR3 DNA reads TGTGCCTGGAGTTCAGGGTCTGGAAACACCATATATTTT. The entire variable domain, with the rest obtained from reference TRBV30 and TRBJ1-3, is as follows: SQTIHQWPATLVQPVGSPLSLECTVEGTSNPNLYWYRQAAGRGLQLLFYSVGIGQISSEVPQNLSASRPQDRQFILSSKKLLLSDSGFYLCAWSSGSGNTIYFGEGSWLTVV.

The chain combines TRBV4-3 with TRBJ1-1; 7 bases match TRBD1. The CDR3 consists of 17 residues. Per germline, CDR1 LGHNA and CDR2 YSLEER. The trim removed 3 bases at V and 0 bases at J, leaving 10 bases unmatched. This CDR3 is CASSHVPGQKMNTEAFF. The CDR3 bases are TGCGCCAGCAGCCATGTACCGGGACAGAAGATGAACACTGAAGCTTTCTTT.

The V call is TRBV7-3, the J call TRBJ1-6, with TRBD1 matching over 8 bases. The ends lost 6 bases at V and 7 bases at J; junction bases unmatched: 5. Germline CDR1 reads SGHTA; CDR2 reads FQGTGA. This CDR3 is built from 14 residues. CDR3 amino acids: CASSRTGPNSPLHF. The CDR3 DNA reads TGTGCCAGCAGTCGGACAGGGCCCAATTCACCCCTCCACTTT.

The genes are TRBV5-1 and TRBJ2-1, with 13 bases fitting TRBD2. The CDR3 has 16 amino acids. V gave up 2 bases and J gave up 9 bases; unmatched junction bases: 8. The germline V gene has CDR1 SGHRS and CDR2 YFSETQ. CDR3 coding DNA: TGCGCCAGCAGCTTCGGACTAGCGGGAGTAGGGCCTGAGCAGTTCTTC. Its translation: CASSFGLAGVGPEQFF.

This chain connects TRBV7-6 to TRBJ2-3, with 10 nucleotides matching TRBD2. CDR1 is SGHVS, CDR2 FNYEAQ, per germline. V gave up 1 base and J gave up 3 bases; unmatched junction bases: 4. The CDR3 covers 16 residues. The DNA of the CDR3 is TGTGCCAGCAGCTTAGGGTCTAGCGGGAGTACAGATACGCAGTATTTT. It specifies CASSLGSSGSTDTQYF.

This chain uses TRBV11-1 with TRBJ2-4, with TRBD2 as a possible D gene (6 bases). The V gene's germline CDR1 is SGHAT and CDR2 FQDESV (reference sequence). V shed 3 bases and J shed 3 bases, with 15 bases lying between them. The CDR3 has 16 amino acids. The CDR3 is CASSFSFRGDKNIQYF. As DNA, the CDR3 is TGTGCCAGCAGCTTTTCTTTCCGCGGGGACAAAAACATTCAGTACTTC.

The chain couples TRBV13 to TRBJ2-7; 10 positions agree with TRBD2. Unmatched junction bases numbered 4, after V lost 2 bases and J lost 0 bases. The length of the CDR3 is 16 residues. From germline, CDR1 is PRHDT and CDR2 FYEKMQ (reference sequence). CDR3 sequence reads: CASSLTSGTSSYEQYF. CDR3 DNA sequence: TGTGCCAGCAGCTTAACTAGCGGGACTAGCTCCTACGAGCAGTACTTC.

This rearrangement joins TRBV28 to TRBJ1-5; no firm D call. This CDR3 region has 14 residues. Germline CDR1 is MDHEN and CDR2 is SYDVKM. The germline V and J ends were trimmed by 2 bases and 6 bases, with 11 bases remaining between them. CDR3 protein: CASSLIGEGQPQHF. The CDR3 nucleotides are TGTGCCAGCAGTTTAATCGGGGAGGGTCAGCCCCAGCATTTT.

The genes are TRBV10-3 and TRBJ2-3; 7 nucleotides line up with TRBD2. The J segment lost 4 bases and the V segment lost 1 base, leaving 2 bases of the junction unmatched. This CDR3 spans 14 amino acids. From germline, CDR1 is ENHRY and CDR2 SYGVKD. This chain's CDR3 is CAISEYREADTQYF. The DNA of the CDR3 is TGTGCCATCAGTGAGTACCGGGAGGCAGATACGCAGTATTTT.

This clone was detected only once. The CDR3 sequence is CASRILAGVYEQYF. CDR3 DNA sequence: TGTGCCAGCAGGATTCTAGCGGGAGTGTACGAGCAGTACTTC. This chain links TRBV28 with TRBJ2-5, with TRBD2 identical over 10 bases. The assigned J gene may be wrong: the sequence end matches TRBJ2-7 better. In germline, CDR1 is MDHEN, CDR2 SYDVKM. This CDR3 spans 14 amino acids.

This chain uses TRBV19 with TRBJ2-1, with TRBD2 matching over 10 bases. The CDR3 sequence is 14 residues long. The germline gives CDR1 LNHDA, CDR2 SQIVND (reference sequence). V dropped 8 bases and J dropped 8; count of bases not matched to a gene: 9. The CDR3 bases are TGTGCCAGTTTAGCGGGAGGAAACGGCGATGAGCAGTTCTTC. Protein product: CASLAGGNGDEQFF.

This clone was seen only a few times. The rearrangement uses TRBV19 and TRBJ2-2; 16 positions agree with TRBD2. Germline loops: CDR1 LNHDA, CDR2 SQIVND (reference sequence). The CDR3 loop spans 17 amino acids. With 5 bases clipped from V and 5 bases from J, the junction kept 5 bases outside the gene matches. CDR3 in amino acids: CASSSGTSGRVTGELFF. CDR3 sequence (DNA): TGTGCCAGTAGTTCCGGGACTAGCGGGAGGGTAACCGGGGAGCTGTTTTTT.

In its sample, this clone was seen a few times. This chain uses TRBV5-6 with TRBJ1-3; TRBD1 matches 7 bases. The CDR3 spans 16 residues. Germline V gene sequence: CDR1 SGHDT, CDR2 YYEEEE. After removal of 2 bases from V and 6 bases from J, the junction contained 11 bases not matched to a gene. The CDR3 DNA sequence: TGTGCCAGCAGCTTTCAGACAGGGATTGGTTTAAACACCATATATTTT. Translation: CASSFQTGIGLNTIYF.

The chain employs TRBV6-1 and TRBJ2-1; TRBD2 agrees at 8 bases. Germline V CDR1 and CDR2: MNHNS, SASEGT. J lost 9 bases, V lost 1 base, and 11 bases had no gene match. The CDR3 contains 16 residues. CDR3 in DNA: TGTGCCAGCAGTGAAGAGGGTCTAGCGGGCACTAGTGAGCAGTTCTTC. It specifies CASSEEGLAGTSEQFF.

The chain employs TRBV29-1 and TRBJ2-5, with a possible D match to TRBD2 (6 bases). V was cut by 3 bases and J by 4 bases, with 15 bases left in between. Germline assignment: CDR1 SQVTM and CDR2 ANQGSEA. There are 14 residues in the CDR3. Here the CDR3 DNA reads TGCAGCGTTGAGGAGGGATCATTGGGAGAGACCCAGTACTTC. The encoded protein is CSVEEGSLGETQYF.

The chain uses TRBV4-3 and TRBJ2-3, with D perhaps TRBD1 or TRBD2 (9 bases each). Trimming shortened V by 5 bases and J by 2 bases, and 20 bases separated the two germline ends. The germline V gene has CDR1 LGHNA and CDR2 YSLEER. This CDR3 is built from 17 residues. This chain's CDR3 is CASSTGGGTSFTDTQYF. The CDR3 bases are TGCGCCAGCAGCACAGGGGGCGGGACTAGCTTCACAGATACGCAGTATTTT.

This clone was seen a single time. The J gene is TRBJ1-3, the V gene TRBV30; 8 bases line up with TRBD1. Germline trimming cut 8 bases from V and 3 bases from J; bases unmatched to any gene: 3. This CDR3 comprises 12 residues. The V gene's germline CDR1 is GTSNPN and CDR2 SVGIG (reference sequence). CDR3 sequence reads: CAGGTGGNTIYF. The CDR3 nucleotides read TGTGCCGGGGGGACAGGTGGAAACACCATATATTTT.

This clone was recorded a few times. The chain links TRBV28 to TRBJ2-5; 10 bases map to TRBD2. The CDR3 is 20 residues long. V lost 7 bases and J lost 1; bases outside the gene matches: 21. Germline V lookup: CDR1 MDHEN, CDR2 SYDVKM. The DNA for the CDR3 is TGTGCCAGCACCCCGAATTTGGAGCGGGAGGGGGTGTTCCTCCAAGAGACCCAGTACTTC. It yields the protein CASTPNLEREGVFLQETQYF. The full variable domain, rest sourced from reference TRBV28 and TRBJ2-5, is DVKVTQSSRYLVKRTGEKVFLECVQDMDHENMFWYRQDPGLGLRLIYFSYDVKMKEKGDIPEGYSVSREKKERFSLILESASTNQTSMYLCASTPNLEREGVFLQETQYFGPGTRLLVL.

There are a few counts of this clone. V usage is TRBV14 and J usage is TRBJ1-5; no firm D call. Germline values: CDR1 SGHDN, CDR2 FVKESK. The CDR3 is 16 amino acids. V gave up 2 bases and J gave up 4 bases, with 15 bases separating them. CDR3 nucleotide sequence: TGTGCCAGCAGCCAACGACGGGGTTTATGGAATCAGCCCCAGCATTTT. Translation: CASSQRRGLWNQPQHF. Full variable domain (remainder filled in from reference TRBV14 and TRBJ1-5): EAGVTQFPSHSVIEKGQTVTLRCDPISGHDNLYWYRRVMGKEIKFLLHFVKESKQDESGMPNNRFLAERTGGTYSTLKVQPAELEDSGVYFCASSQRRGLWNQPQHFGDGTRLSIL.

The CDR3 is CASSLISAERSTEAFF. As DNA, the CDR3 is TGTGCCAGCAGTTTAATCTCGGCAGAGAGGAGCACTGAAGCTTTCTTT. The V and J genes are TRBV27 and TRBJ1-1; no clear D gene. V lost 2 bases and J lost 4, with 17 bases in between. The CDR3 loop spans 16 amino acids. Per germline, CDR1 MNHEY and CDR2 SMNVEV (reference sequence).